Below are 8 T cell receptor beta chains sequenced from a single sample in a study of T cells in Graves' hyperthyroidism and ophthalmopathy. RNA transcripts yielded amplified TCR beta CDR3 regions. HTBI primers were employed in a first-round RT-PCR of the TCR CDR3. Each CDR3 protein gets one entry after TCRdb re-called the multiplex PCR reads with MiXCR. The sample consists of about 570,000 distinct CDR3 sequences, less than 15% of them appearing once. The sample consisted of blood. The source is a woman aged 40 to 55 with Graves' hyperthyroidism.

This clonotype was picked up many times. The V call is TRBV7-9, the J call TRBJ2-5, with TRBD2 as a possible D gene (6 bases). Germline CDR1 SEHNR, CDR2 FQNEAQ (reference sequence). V was clipped by 3 bases and J by 4 bases, with 15 bases between them. CDR3 length: 15 residues. CDR3 protein: CASSFGAGGGETQYF. The CDR3 nucleotides are TGTGCCAGCAGCTTCGGGGCCGGGGGTGGAGAGACCCAGTACTTC. The variable domain in full, completed from reference TRBV7-9 and TRBJ2-5, reads DTGVSQNPRHKITKRGQNVTFRCDPISEHNRLYWYRQTLGQGPEFLTYFQNEAQLEKSRLLSDRFSAERPKGSFSTLEIQRTEQGDSAMYLCASSFGAGGGETQYFGPGTRLLVL.

This clonotype was observed a few times. The chain employs TRBV15 and TRBJ1-2; D unresolved. This CDR3 contains 14 residues. Germline lookup yields CDR1 LNHNV and CDR2 YYDKDF (reference sequence). Deletions cut 1 base from V and 4 bases from J, with 10 bases between. Here the CDR3 reads CATSRGTLGYGYTF. The CDR3 region has the DNA TGTGCCACCAGCAGAGGGACCCTTGGCTATGGCTACACCTTC.

Ten or more counts support this clonotype. The chain combines TRBV27 with TRBJ2-1, with 7 bases aligning to TRBD1. V lost 6 bases and J lost 6; bases outside the gene matches: 17. The CDR3 extends over 17 amino acids. CDR1 is MNHEY and CDR2 is SMNVEV in the germline V gene (reference sequence). The CDR3 DNA reads as TGTGCCAGCAGCACCGATCGACAGGGAAATTCGGGCAATGAGCAGTTCTTC. It yields the protein CASSTDRQGNSGNEQFF.

This clonotype has only a few counts. The junction and the germline gene differ at one end; a read error may be behind it. V usage is TRBV13 and J usage is TRBJ1-3, with 8 bases lining up with TRBD1. Germline CDR1 and CDR2: PRHDT and FYEKMQ (reference sequence). The CDR3 is made up of 16 amino acids. This chain's CDR3 is CAGSDGTGLSGNTIYF. The CDR3 DNA follows: TGTGCCGGCAGCGATGGGACAGGACTCTCTGGGAACACCATATATTTT.

The chain is built from TRBV7-8 and TRBJ2-3, with 7 nucleotides matching TRBD2. Germline V CDR1 and CDR2: SGHVS, FQNEAQ. CDR3 length: 16 residues. V dropped 1 base and J dropped 6; count of bases not matched to a gene: 10. This CDR3 reads CASSLVGAGVGDTQYF. The CDR3 DNA reads TGTGCCAGCAGCTTAGTCGGGGCGGGAGTGGGCGATACGCAGTATTTT.

This clonotype was picked up many times. The CDR3 spells CASSSSDIFSYNEQFF. The DNA for the CDR3 is TGTGCCAGCAGCTCTTCGGACATCTTTTCCTACAATGAGCAGTTCTTC. This chain uses TRBV5-8 with TRBJ2-1; weak D call: TRBD1 (5 bases). Trimming pared 3 bases from V and 1 base from J, leaving 14 bases between. The CDR3 extends over 16 amino acids. Looked up from germline, CDR1 is SGHTS and CDR2 is YDEGEE.

The chain combines TRBV19 with TRBJ2-1, with 14 bases identical to TRBD2. V lost 1 base, J lost 0 bases, and 2 bases stayed unmatched. Germline V CDR1 and CDR2: LNHDA, SQIVND (reference sequence). The CDR3 is 18 residues long. CDR3 sequence: CASSIVGTSGSSYNEQFF. The CDR3, as DNA: TGTGCCAGTAGTATAGTAGGGACTAGCGGGAGCTCCTACAATGAGCAGTTCTTC. Looking up the rest from reference TRBV19 and TRBJ2-1 gives the full variable domain: DGGITQSPKYLFRKEGQNVTLSCEQNLNHDAMYWYRQDPGQGLRLIYYSQIVNDFQKGDIAEGYSVSREKKESFPLTVTSAQKNPTAFYLCASSIVGTSGSSYNEQFFGPGTRLTVL.

This clonotype came up many times. The chain has TRBV29-1 and TRBJ2-1; TRBD2 matches at 12 bases. The CDR3 is 13 amino acids. The germline V gene encodes CDR1 SQVTM and CDR2 ANQGSEA. With 6 bases clipped from V and 9 bases from J, the junction kept 6 bases outside the gene matches. CDR3 protein: CSVGLAGSPEQFF. The CDR3 DNA reads as TGCAGCGTAGGACTAGCGGGATCGCCTGAGCAGTTCTTC.